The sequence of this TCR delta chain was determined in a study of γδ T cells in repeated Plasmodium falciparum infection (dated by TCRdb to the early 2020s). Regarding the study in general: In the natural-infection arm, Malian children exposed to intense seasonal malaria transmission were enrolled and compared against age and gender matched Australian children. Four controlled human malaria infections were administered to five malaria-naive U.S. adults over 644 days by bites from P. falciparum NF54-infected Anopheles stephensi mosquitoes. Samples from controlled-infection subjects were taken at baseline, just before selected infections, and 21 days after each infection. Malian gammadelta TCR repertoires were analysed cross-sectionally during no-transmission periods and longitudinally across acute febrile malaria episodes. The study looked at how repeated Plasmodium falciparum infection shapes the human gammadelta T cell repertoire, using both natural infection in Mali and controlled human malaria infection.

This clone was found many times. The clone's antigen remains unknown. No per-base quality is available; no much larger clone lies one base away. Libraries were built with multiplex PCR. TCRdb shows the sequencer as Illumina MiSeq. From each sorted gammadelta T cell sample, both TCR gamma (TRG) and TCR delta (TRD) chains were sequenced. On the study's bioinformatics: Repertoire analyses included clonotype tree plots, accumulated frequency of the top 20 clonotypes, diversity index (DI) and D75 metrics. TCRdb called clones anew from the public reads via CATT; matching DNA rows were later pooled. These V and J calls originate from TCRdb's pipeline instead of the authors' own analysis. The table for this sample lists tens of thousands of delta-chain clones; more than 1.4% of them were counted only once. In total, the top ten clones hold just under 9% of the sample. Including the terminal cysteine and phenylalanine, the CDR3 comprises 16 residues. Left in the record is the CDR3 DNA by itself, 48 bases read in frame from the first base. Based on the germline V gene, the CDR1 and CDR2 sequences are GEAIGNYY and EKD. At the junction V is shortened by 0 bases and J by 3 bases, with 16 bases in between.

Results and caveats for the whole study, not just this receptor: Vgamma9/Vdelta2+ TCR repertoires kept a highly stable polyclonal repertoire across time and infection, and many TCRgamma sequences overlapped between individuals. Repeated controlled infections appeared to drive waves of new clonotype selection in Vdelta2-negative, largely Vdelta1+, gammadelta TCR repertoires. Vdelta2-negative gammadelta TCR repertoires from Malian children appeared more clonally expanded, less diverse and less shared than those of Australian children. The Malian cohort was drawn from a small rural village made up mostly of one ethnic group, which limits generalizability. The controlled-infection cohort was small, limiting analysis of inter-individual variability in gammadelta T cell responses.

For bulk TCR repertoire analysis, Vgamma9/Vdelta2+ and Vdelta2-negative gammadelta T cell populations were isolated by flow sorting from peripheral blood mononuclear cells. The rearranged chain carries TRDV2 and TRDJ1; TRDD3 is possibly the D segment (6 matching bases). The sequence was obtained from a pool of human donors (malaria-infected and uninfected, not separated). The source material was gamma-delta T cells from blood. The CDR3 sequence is CACDTVLYRGSDKLIF. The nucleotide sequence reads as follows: TGTGCCTGTGACACCGTTCTATACCGGGGATCCGATAAACTCATCTTT.